A single TCR beta chain is shown here with its context. Its antigen is unknown. The assay was immunoSEQ multiplex PCR, and TCRdb's table has in-frame clones only and misses some. In the table there are about 120,000 clones, about 93% of which are singletons. This CDR3 region has 16 residues. The germline V gene has CDR1 SGHRS and CDR2 YFSETQ. After removal of 5 bases from V and 5 bases from J, the junction contained 11 bases not matched to a gene. This entry belongs to a study of T cell responses to AZD1222 COVID-19 vaccine. Study conclusions and caveats: In a largely white British group with more females than males, clonal diversity was possibly underestimated. Unmutated variant regions are reportedly the target of nearly half of TCRs that are spike-specific. None of the repertoires were sampled until the peak T cell response had passed.

Whether given at about 4 or about 12 weeks, second doses were pooled. This chain links TRBV5-1 with TRBJ1-4; 8 positions match TRBD1. Material: peripheral blood, obtained 28 days after the second AZD1222 dose. This TCR was recovered from an adult who received the AZD1222 COVID-19 vaccine. CDR3 DNA sequence: TGCGCCAGCAGTTTCGGGCGGACAGGGTCGAATGAAAAACTGTTTTTT. Amino acid sequence: CASSFGRTGSNEKLFF.